This T cell receptor beta chain was recorded in a study of T cells in tumors after PD-1 blockade. Study overall: Some patients also took daily vismodegib 150 mg during anti-PD-1 treatment.

The data were produced by immunoSEQ multiplex PCR, yet TCRdb's version contains in-frame clones alone and is incomplete. The table records 5,000 or so clones, almost 70% of them present only once. Sample: tumor tissue, taken before anti-PD-1 treatment. The source is a human donor with basal cell carcinoma.

DNA for the CDR3: TGTGCCAGCATCCGAATTGGGACAGGGAGGTACAATGAGCAGTTCTTC. This encodes CASIRIGTGRYNEQFF. The rearrangement joins TRBV27 to TRBJ2-1; 9 bases fit TRBD1. Trimming cost V 7 bases and J 4 bases; bases outside gene matches: 11. Per germline, CDR1 MNHEY and CDR2 SMNVEV (reference sequence). The CDR3 consists of 16 residues.